The sequence of this T cell receptor (beta chain) was determined in a study of patients and donors after allogeneic stem cell transplantation. This clonotype was seen at least ten times. CDR1 is SEHNR, CDR2 FQNEAQ, per germline (reference sequence). The ends were cut back, 0 bases at V and 3 bases at J, with 5 bases in the middle. The CDR3 runs 13 residues. One entry per CDR3 protein results from TCRdb running MiXCR on the RT-PCR reads. The table has roughly 200,000 distinct CDR3 sequences, more than 35% seen once. The chain uses TRBV7-9 and TRBJ1-1; no firm D call. Sequencing was performed on blood, either unsorted or a sorted T cell fraction (not recorded which). This TCR came from a human donor who was either an allogeneic HSCT recipient or a stem cell or donor lymphocyte infusion donor (not recorded which). It is not recorded whose cells these are; they may come from a transplant donor. The CDR3 DNA is TGTGCCAGCAGCTTAGCGTGGGACACTGAAGCTTTCTTT. This codes for CASSLAWDTEAFF. The whole variable domain, filled in from reference TRBV7-9 and TRBJ1-1, reads DTGVSQNPRHKITKRGQNVTFRCDPISEHNRLYWYRQTLGQGPEFLTYFQNEAQLEKSRLLSDRFSAERPKGSFSTLEIQRTEQGDSAMYLCASSLAWDTEAFFGQGTRLTVV.